This T cell receptor (beta chain) was recorded in a study of CD8 T cells in ankylosing spondylitis. CDR1 SNHLY and CDR2 FYNNEI come from the germline V gene. The germline V and J ends were trimmed by 4 bases and 8 bases, with 8 bases remaining between them. This CDR3 is built from 11 residues. General study points: Significant enrichment of disease-linked clones was reported in matched ankylosing spondylitis synovial fluid. With a CD8+ phenotype, disease-linked clones were relatively rare in peripheral blood.

The authors made TCR beta libraries by quantitative 5'-RACE with molecular barcodes. From the 5' RACE reads, TCRdb called clonotypes with MiXCR, one entry per CDR3 protein. There are around 150,000 distinct CDR3 sequences in the sample; around 43% occur only once, and 13% to 15% lies in the top ten. A remark on this clonotype: Its antigen is not identified.

This receptor was obtained from a male donor with ankylosing spondylitis. The specimen was synovial fluid, either unsorted or a sorted T cell fraction (not recorded which). The chain has TRBV2 and TRBJ1-1; no reliable D call. The CDR3 is CASSVPQEAFF. CDR3 sequence (DNA): TGTGCCAGCAGTGTTCCCCAGGAAGCTTTCTTT.